One and the same sample provided the 23 T cell receptor beta chains below, sequenced in a study of blood T cell repertoires in COVID-19. Generated by immunoSEQ multiplex PCR, the TCRdb table keeps only in-frame clones and is missing some. The sample has 150,000 to 200,000 clones; over 60% are singletons. The sample taken for sequencing was peripheral blood. These receptors all come from a woman aged 70-85 years with acute or convalescent COVID-19.

In this sample, this clone turned up once. The V call is TRBV7-2, the J call TRBJ2-1; 8 bases map to TRBD2. The CDR3 has 16 amino acids. Germline CDR1 SGHTA, CDR2 FQGNSA. With 0 bases clipped from V and 8 bases from J, the junction kept 9 bases outside the gene matches. The chain's CDR3 is CASSLATGRAADEQFF. Here the CDR3 DNA reads TGTGCCAGCAGCTTAGCGACCGGGAGGGCCGCGGATGAGCAGTTCTTC.

The chain couples TRBV12-5 to TRBJ2-7; D remains unclear. V was pared by 0 bases and J by 6 bases, with 12 bases between. The V gene's germline CDR1 is LGHNT and CDR2 FRNRAP. The CDR3 totals 14 residues. Here the CDR3 DNA reads TGTGCTAGTGGTTTGGTGGGTCGCGCGGCCGAGCAGTACTTC. Protein: CASGLVGRAAEQYF.

A few counts support this clone. The J gene is TRBJ1-2, the V gene TRBV7-8; 8 bases line up with TRBD1. CDR3 length: 14 amino acids. The junction had 4 bases not matched to a gene; V was cut back by 1 base and J by 6 bases. Germline CDR1 is SGHVS and CDR2 is FQNEAQ. CDR3 nucleotide sequence: TGTGCCAGCAGCTTAGGGGCAGGGGGCGATGGCTACACCTTC. This encodes CASSLGAGGDGYTF.

Only one count was recorded for this clone. V gene TRBV4-1 combines with J gene TRBJ2-1; 9 nucleotides align to TRBD2. With 4 bases clipped from V and 9 bases from J, the junction kept 13 bases outside the gene matches. Germline values: CDR1 MGHRA, CDR2 YSYEKL. CDR3 size: 16 residues. DNA of the CDR3: TGCGCCAGCAGCCCCAGGGGTAGCGGGAGCTGGTCTGAGCAGTTCTTC. Residues: CASSPRGSGSWSEQFF.

For the CDR3, the DNA is TGTGCCAGCAGCCCAGGAGGAGGACGGGTCGACACCTTC. Its translation: CASSPGGGRVDTF. V and J are TRBV7-9 and TRBJ1-2; the D is unclear. The CDR3 is made up of 13 amino acids. Trimming pared 5 bases from V and 12 bases from J, leaving 19 bases between. Germline V gives CDR1 SEHNR, CDR2 FQNEAQ (reference sequence). Drawing the rest from reference TRBV7-9 and TRBJ1-2, the complete variable domain is DTGVSQNPRHKITKRGQNVTFRCDPISEHNRLYWYRQTLGQGPEFLTYFQNEAQLEKSRLLSDRFSAERPKGSFSTLEIQRTEQGDSAMYLCASSPGGGRVDTFGSGTRLTVV.

The chain has TRBV27 and TRBJ1-5, with D possibly being TRBD1 (5 bases). CDR3 length: 14 residues. Germline-derived CDR1 and CDR2 are MNHEY and SMNVEV (reference sequence). Trimming took off 6 bases at V and 9 bases at J, with 18 bases between the two ends. The CDR3 loop reads CASRPGLLTGPQHF. The CDR3 DNA is TGTGCCAGCAGACCGGGACTCCTAACGGGGCCCCAGCATTTT.

V and J are TRBV19 and TRBJ1-3; D remains ambiguous. V lost 1 base and J 2 bases, leaving 12 bases between the germline ends. The germline V gene has CDR1 LNHDA and CDR2 SQIVND (reference sequence). The CDR3 totals 16 residues. The DNA for the CDR3 is TGTGCCAGTAGTATAGTGGAGACTTTTGCTGGAAACACCATATATTTT. Protein sequence: CASSIVETFAGNTIYF.

The chain recombines TRBV7-9 with TRBJ1-1; 8 bases are shared with TRBD1. The CDR3 sequence is 18 residues long. CDR1 and CDR2 (germline): SEHNR, FQNEAQ (reference sequence). V shed 0 bases and J 2 bases; nucleotides not matched to a gene: 11. The CDR3 DNA reads as TGTGCCAGCAGCTTAGCACTTTTCGGGACAGGCGGAAACACTGAAGCTTTCTTT. This codes for CASSLALFGTGGNTEAFF. The full variable domain, with the rest looked up from reference TRBV7-9 and TRBJ1-1, is DTGVSQNPRHKITKRGQNVTFRCDPISEHNRLYWYRQTLGQGPEFLTYFQNEAQLEKSRLLSDRFSAERPKGSFSTLEIQRTEQGDSAMYLCASSLALFGTGGNTEAFFGQGTRLTVV.

The chain joins TRBV29-1 to TRBJ1-2; D is uncertain. The germline V and J ends were trimmed by 4 bases and 0 bases, with 9 bases remaining between them. This CDR3 region has 13 residues. From germline, CDR1 is SQVTM and CDR2 ANQGSEA. The CDR3 nucleotides read TGCAGCGTTGGGCAGGAAGCTAACTATGGCTACACCTTC. As protein: CSVGQEANYGYTF.

There are a few counts of this clone. This sequence joins TRBV5-1 and TRBJ1-3, with TRBD1 matching 7 bases. The CDR3 sequence is 15 residues long. In germline, CDR1 is SGHRS, CDR2 YFSETQ. J gave up 4 bases and V 2 bases, and 6 bases lay outside the gene matches. CDR3 in DNA: TGCGCCAGCAGCTTTTCACAGGGGTACGGAAACACCATATATTTT. The encoded protein is CASSFSQGYGNTIYF.

The rearrangement uses TRBV2 and TRBJ1-5; 8 bases match TRBD1. V was clipped by 6 bases and J by 1 base; unmatched bases: 11. This CDR3 is built from 17 residues. Germline V lookup: CDR1 SNHLY, CDR2 FYNNEI. CDR3 nucleotide sequence: TGTGCCAGCAGGGCAGGACAGGGCATCGAAAGCAATCAGCCCCAGCATTTT. Amino acid sequence: CASRAGQGIESNQPQHF.

The rearrangement uses TRBV19 and TRBJ1-5; 10 bases fit TRBD1. The ends lost 10 bases at V and 0 bases at J; junction bases unmatched: 6. Germline-derived CDR1 and CDR2 are LNHDA and SQIVND (reference sequence). The CDR3 runs to 15 residues. The CDR3 nucleotides read TGTGCCACCGCCGGGACAGGGGCTAGCAATCAGCCCCAGCATTTT. Translating it yields CATAGTGASNQPQHF.

In this sample, this clone turned up once. The V gene is TRBV18, the J gene TRBJ1-1, with 9 bases matching TRBD1. Germline CDR1 and CDR2: KGHSH and LQKENI. With V trimmed by 3 bases and J by 0 bases, 11 bases remained unmatched. This CDR3 has 18 amino acids. CDR3 sequence (DNA): TGTGCCAGCTCACCCACAATCGGGACAGGGCTCATGAACACTGAAGCTTTCTTT. Its protein product is CASSPTIGTGLMNTEAFF. Variable domain in full (rest from reference TRBV18 and TRBJ1-1): NAGVMQNPRHLVRRRGQEARLRCSPMKGHSHVYWYRQLPEEGLKFMVYLQKENIIDESGMPKERFSAEFPKEGPSILRIQQVVRGDSAAYFCASSPTIGTGLMNTEAFFGQGTRLTVV.

The chain combines TRBV5-1 with TRBJ2-1; weak D call: TRBD2 (5 bases). The CDR3 is made up of 14 amino acids. Trimming left V 0 bases short and J 4 bases short, with 8 bases between. Germline CDR1 and CDR2: SGHRS and YFSETQ. In DNA form, the CDR3 reads TGCGCCAGCAGCTTGGTCGGAGGATACAATGAGCAGTTCTTC. Encoded protein: CASSLVGGYNEQFF.

The CDR3 reads CASSLFPGTGVNQPQHF. The CDR3 DNA sequence: TGTGCCAGCAGCTTATTTCCCGGGACAGGGGTGAATCAGCCCCAGCATTTT. This chain uses TRBV5-8 with TRBJ1-5; 10 positions match TRBD1. J was trimmed by 4 bases and V by 2 bases; bases with no gene match: 9. Per germline, CDR1 SGHTS and CDR2 YDEGEE. The CDR3 covers 17 residues.

The rearrangement joins TRBV29-1 to TRBJ1-2, with D tentatively TRBD1 (5 bases). The CDR3 extends over 11 amino acids. Trimming took off 4 bases at V and 8 bases at J, with 11 bases between the two ends. Per the germline V gene, CDR1 is SQVTM and CDR2 is ANQGSEA. This chain's CDR3 is CSVAQTVGYTF. CDR3 DNA sequence: TGCAGCGTTGCTCAGACAGTCGGCTACACCTTC.

Worth noting for this clone: Other DNA sequences within the sample encode an identical CDR3. The V and J genes are TRBV19 and TRBJ1-2; 10 bases map to TRBD1. Germline values: CDR1 LNHDA, CDR2 SQIVND (reference sequence). V lost 6 bases and J lost 4; bases outside the gene matches: 5. CDR3 length: 14 amino acids. The CDR3 spells CASSTGTGAYGYTF. CDR3 DNA: TGTGCCAGTAGCACCGGGACAGGGGCCTATGGCTACACCTTC.

V gene TRBV9 combines with J gene TRBJ1-5; D not resolved. CDR1 is SGDLS and CDR2 is YYNGEE in the germline V gene. Trimming removed 0 bases from V and 4 bases from J, with 5 bases in between. The CDR3 runs to 13 residues. In nucleotides, the CDR3 is TGTGCCAGCAGCGTAGGAGTAAATCAGCCCCAGCATTTT. As protein: CASSVGVNQPQHF.

The chain has TRBV5-1 and TRBJ2-7; D is perhaps TRBD1 (6 bases). V was clipped by 4 bases and J by 4 bases, with 18 bases between them. Germline V gene data show CDR1 as SGHRS and CDR2 as YFSETQ. There are 15 residues in the CDR3. The CDR3 coding sequence is TGCGCCAGCAGCAGCCAGGCAGGGGAGTCTTACGAGCAGTACTTC. It translates to CASSSQAGESYEQYF.

The genes are TRBV7-9 and TRBJ1-4; weak D call: TRBD1 (5 bases). The CDR3 sequence is 15 residues long. Germline CDR1 reads SEHNR; CDR2 reads FQNEAQ (reference sequence). Trimming removed 5 bases at V and 5 bases at J, with 15 bases between. CDR3 amino acids: CASSRLDRENEKLFF. CDR3 sequence (DNA): TGTGCCAGCAGCCGTCTCGACAGAGAAAATGAAAAACTGTTTTTT.

The chain employs TRBV5-1 and TRBJ2-5, with D hard to call. The CDR3 loop spans 13 amino acids. In germline, CDR1 is SGHRS, CDR2 YFSETQ. V was pared by 0 bases and J by 4 bases, with 7 bases between. The CDR3 sequence: CASSLGDRETQYF. In nucleotides, the CDR3 is TGCGCCAGCAGCTTGGGTGATAGAGAGACCCAGTACTTC.

The chain has TRBV9 and TRBJ1-4; D ambiguous. This CDR3 is built from 14 residues. Trimming cost V 6 bases and J 7 bases, with 16 bases left between them. From germline, CDR1 is SGDLS and CDR2 YYNGEE. CDR3 coding DNA: TGTGCCAGCAATGTGGGAGGATTAGGTGAAAAACTGTTTTTT. Encoded protein: CASNVGGLGEKLFF.

The table lists this clone with a few counts. The chain combines TRBV3-1 (or the pseudogene TRBV3-2) with TRBJ2-1, with 10 nucleotides matching TRBD2. The ends lost 2 bases at V and 3 bases at J; junction bases unmatched: 7. Germline CDR1 reads LGHDT; CDR2 reads YNNKEL (reference sequence). The CDR3 has 17 amino acids. The CDR3 reads CASSQLAGVKGYNEQFF. CDR3 coding DNA: TGTGCCAGCAGCCAACTAGCGGGAGTAAAGGGCTACAATGAGCAGTTCTTC.